This T cell receptor beta chain is drawn from a study of cytomegalovirus exposure and HLA in healthy donors (dated by TCRdb to 2017 to 2019). About the investigation overall: In an earlier analysis of 450 to 750 of the donors, 276 Gb of sequence data and 90 million to 130 million unique TCR beta sequences from approximately 180 million T cells were reported. Genome-wide SNP genotypes for about 65% of the 666 donors were used in a later genetic analysis, which treated that subset as a discovery cohort. All discovery cohort repertoires had been generated using a single sequencing platform. The study used immunosequencing to profile the T cell repertoires of hundreds of subjects and linked those repertoires to cytomegalovirus serostatus. In a later analysis, previously published TCR beta repertoires from 666 donors were re-analyzed and high-resolution HLA genotyping was added so that TCR occurrence patterns could be studied. In addition to the first cohort of 650 to 800 subjects, a separate validation cohort of 100 to 150 different subjects was used. The number of donors typed differed by locus, with 629-630 for A, B, C, DRB1 and DQB1, 522 for DQA1, under 610 for DPA1, and roughly 450 for DPB1. Donor age, sex, ethnicity and CMV serostatus were compiled together with the repertoire data. High-throughput TCR immunosequencing, statistical association of individual TCRs with disease status, and machine learning were combined to predict cytomegalovirus infection status. Because of strong linkage in the cohort, 4 to 6 DR-DQ haplotypes were treated as single units for association and clustering. In an earlier analysis of roughly 540 of the donors, high-throughput TCR beta sequencing was used to judge whether each TCR beta V gene segment behaved as functional or pseudogenic. HLA typing included class I and class II loci at four-digit resolution. Rather than drawing on any new phenotypic data, the later analysis identified candidate immune exposures from TCR beta sequences and the way those sequences occurred across donors. Approximately 310 gigabases of sequencing data and approximately 92 million unique TCR sequences made up an early release that covered about 640 HLA-typed donors. The genetic ancestry cluster associated with self-reported Caucasian donors included around 76% of the roughly 400 genotyped donors. The aim of the study was to test whether cataloging public T cell receptors could identify signatures of past pathogen exposure. Among some 410 genotyped donors of the cohort, an average of around 220,000 unique TCR beta nucleotide sequences was sequenced per donor, of which about 19% were non-productive.

The library was made by the immunoSEQ multiplex PCR assay. The multiplex PCR relied on a mix of 60 forward primers for TCR Vbeta segments and 13 reverse primers for TCR Jbeta segments. The CDR3 region of rearranged TCR beta genes was amplified from genomic DNA with a multiplex PCR assay. On the Illumina HiSeq System, the amplified TCR beta libraries were sequenced as 87-base-pair reads. As for the original processing: In a later analysis, tens of millions of unique TCR beta chains were counted across the 500 to 850 repertoires, and roughly 11 million of these chains were shared by at least two donors. A nearest-neighbor algorithm error-corrected the raw reads and collapsed the reads into unique sequences, merging closely related sequences to remove PCR and sequencing errors. CDR3 sequences were aligned to IMGT reference sequences to assign V, D and J gene segments. For a sequence to be retained, a match of at least six nucleotides to both a V gene segment and a J gene segment was required. A rearrangement was called productive if the CDR3 had no stop codons and remained in frame with V and J, and every other rearrangement was called non-productive. CDR3 was defined according to IMGT convention as the region running from the second conserved V-encoded cysteine to the conserved J-encoded phenylalanine. The earlier analysis of roughly 590 of the donors excluded any sequence lacking an unambiguous match to a single V gene segment. In an earlier analysis of several hundred of the donors, V segments were called functional above 56.7% productive rearrangements and were called segregating when the between-donor standard deviation exceeded 5%. A statistical classification framework was developed to diagnose cytomegalovirus status using the catalog of TCR beta chain sequences. In a later analysis, V and J genes were assigned by comparing TCR nucleotide sequences against IMGT/GENE-DB human TR gene sequences. In a later analysis, CDR3 sequences and most-parsimonious VDJ recombination scenarios were assigned using the TCRdist pipeline. In a later analysis, each TCR beta chain was defined by its CDR3 amino acid sequence together with its V-gene family, and reads without a unique V-gene family were excluded. A later analysis removed several hundred highly shared, low-generation-probability nucleotide sequences to deal with suspected cross-contamination and a sequencing artifact. For each public chain, a later analysis derived a clonal expansion index from normalized ranks of inferred template counts within each repertoire. A later analysis computed generation probabilities with a VDJ recombination model fitted to out-of-frame rearrangements, and checked the results against IGoR. In a later analysis, hypergeometric tests were used to score TCR-TCR, TCR-HLA and TCR-CMV co-occurrence, with a repertoire-size bias correction applied to TCR pairs. False discovery rates were estimated in a later analysis by permuting HLA or CMV assignments 20 times. A later analysis grouped co-occurring TCRs with DBSCAN, adding TCRdist sequence similarity when clustering within HLA-allele-positive subsets. Co-occurrence clustering excluded repertoires with fewer than 30,000 or more than 120,000 public chains, plus five with anomalous nucleotide sharing. TCRdb stores this immuneACCESS table with in-frame sequences only. Part of the clones is absent; in the studies checked, under half of the shortfall reflects unresolved V genes, and no reason is known for the rest. V, J and clone size were drawn from that table, and D and trimming were deduced from the DNA. The sample's table covers about 110,000 clones. In total, the top ten clones hold approximately 6.8% of the sample.

The cohort consisted of 600 or so healthy bone marrow donors. At the time of sampling, all cohort members were nominally healthy, though unrecorded immune exposures were likely present. The donor was CMV seropositive and was included in the group of almost 300 seropositive cohort members. A peripheral blood sample was provided by each donor, and peripheral blood mononuclear cells were used for TCR beta sequencing. The Qiagen DNeasy Blood Extraction Kit was used to extract genomic DNA from the blood cell samples. The investigation overall reported the following: In the study, some 180 TCR beta chains were listed as associated with cytomegalovirus. HLA typing was unavailable for some donors at each locus, so association tests used only the typed subset. Some 15 rarely observed V segments, including chromosome 9 orphons, were excluded from the earlier analysis of almost 600 of the donors because counts were too low. CMV serostatus was the only immune exposure information available for the cohort. Most CMV-associated TCR beta chains appeared to be HLA-restricted in a later analysis, and the HLA associations seemed to be driven largely by CMV exposure. Linkage disequilibrium might explain the correlated functional status among segregating V segments, but an unknown experimental factor could not be ruled out. The authors suggested that the approach could potentially be extended to other disease states and immunological phenotypes. In a later analysis, several top co-occurrence clusters were reported to appear linked to parvovirus B19, influenza, CMV and Epstein-Barr virus. Specific HLA alleles were associated with 15,000 to 20,000 TCR beta sequences at a false discovery rate of 0.05 in a later analysis. A further reported finding was that TCR beta sequences accurately predicted the HLA-A and HLA-B alleles for most subjects in the first cohort. The sequencing pipeline was judged likely to have produced a cluster of highly shared sequence variants as a technical artifact. When HLA alleles, especially DR and DQ, strongly co-occurred, attributing TCR associations to individual alleles was difficult. In a later analysis, HLA-associated TCR beta chains showed more clonal expansion and lower generation probabilities than non-associated chains that were equally common. Cytomegalovirus status was reported to be diagnosed by the classifier with high specificity and sensitivity in both the original and validation cohorts. The presence/absence analyses assumed that sequencing depth was roughly uniform across donors, and that assumption may not be true. Broadly in line with IMGT annotations, most TCR beta V segments showed up in productive rearrangements about 87% or about 30% of the time in an earlier analysis of several hundred of the donors. A later genetic analysis reported fewer N-insertions in productive TCRs among donors in an Asian-associated ancestry cluster than the roughly 700-donor mean. A few of the identified cytomegalovirus-associated TCR beta chains were confirmed in vitro to be specific for cytomegalovirus antigens. This cohort had only TCR beta chains sequenced, and the lack of alpha or paired-chain data limited which features could be detected. While some public TCRs were present in many individuals, most TCR sequences turned up only very rarely across donors. According to a later analysis, TCR association rates differed among HLA loci, with DRB1 alleles showing the most associated TCRs and HLA-C alleles showing the fewest. V-gene and J-gene trimming of TCR beta chains was associated with a missense DCLRE1C variant in a later genetic analysis, and the association was replicated in an independent cohort. The 87-base-pair reads could not distinguish some IMGT-functional V segments, including TRBV6-2 and TRBV6-3, so those segments were excluded.

Germline trimming: 2 bases from V, 4 bases from J; junction bases outside gene matches: 2. From cysteine to phenylalanine, the CDR3 is 14 amino acids long. CDR3 DNA is the only sequence kept; it has 42 bases, read in frame from the first base. Taken from the germline V gene, the CDR1 and CDR2 loops are SGHRS and YFSETQ. With respect to this clone: What antigen it recognizes has not been identified.

The receptor was derived from a man aged 35 to 55 in good health and CMV-seropositive. The rearranged segments are TRBV5-1 and TRBJ2-2; 7 nucleotides in the junction match TRBD2. Sequencing used PBMCs. The DNA is TGCGCCAGCAGCTTAGGGGAGGGCACCGGGGAGCTGTTTTTT. Its translation reads: CASSLGEGTGELFF.